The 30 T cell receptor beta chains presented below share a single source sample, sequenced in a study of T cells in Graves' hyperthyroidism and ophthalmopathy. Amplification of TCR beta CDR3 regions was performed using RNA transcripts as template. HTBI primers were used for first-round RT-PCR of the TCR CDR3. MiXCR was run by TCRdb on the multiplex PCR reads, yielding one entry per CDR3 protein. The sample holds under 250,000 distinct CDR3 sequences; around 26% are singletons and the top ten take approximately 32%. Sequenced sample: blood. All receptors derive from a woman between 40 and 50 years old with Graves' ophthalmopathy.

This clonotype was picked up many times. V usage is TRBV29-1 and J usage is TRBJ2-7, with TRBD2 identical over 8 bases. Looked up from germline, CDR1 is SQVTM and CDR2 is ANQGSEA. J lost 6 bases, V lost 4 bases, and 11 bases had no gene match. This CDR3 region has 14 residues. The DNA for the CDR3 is TGCAGCGTTGTGAGTGGTACTAGCGGATCCGAGCAGTACTTC. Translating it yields CSVVSGTSGSEQYF.

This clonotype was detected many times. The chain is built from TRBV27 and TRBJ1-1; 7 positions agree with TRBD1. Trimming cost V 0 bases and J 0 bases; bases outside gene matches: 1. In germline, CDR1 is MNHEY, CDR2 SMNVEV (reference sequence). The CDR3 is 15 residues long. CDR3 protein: CASSLSTGLNTEAFF. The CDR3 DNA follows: TGTGCCAGCAGTTTATCGACAGGGCTGAACACTGAAGCTTTCTTT.

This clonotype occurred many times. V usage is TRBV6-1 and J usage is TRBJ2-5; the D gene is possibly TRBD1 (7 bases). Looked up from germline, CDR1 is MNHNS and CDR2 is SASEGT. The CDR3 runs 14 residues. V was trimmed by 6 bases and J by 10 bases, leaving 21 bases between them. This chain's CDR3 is CASRTGQRYGGQYF. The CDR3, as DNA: TGTGCCAGCAGGACGGGACAGAGATACGGGGGCCAGTACTTC.

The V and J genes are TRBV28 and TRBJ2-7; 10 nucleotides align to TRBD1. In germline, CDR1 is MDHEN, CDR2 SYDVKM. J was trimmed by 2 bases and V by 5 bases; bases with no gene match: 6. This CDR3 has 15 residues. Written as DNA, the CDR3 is TGTGCCAGCAGTCCCGGGACAGGGGTGCCCTACGAGCAGTACTTC. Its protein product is CASSPGTGVPYEQYF.

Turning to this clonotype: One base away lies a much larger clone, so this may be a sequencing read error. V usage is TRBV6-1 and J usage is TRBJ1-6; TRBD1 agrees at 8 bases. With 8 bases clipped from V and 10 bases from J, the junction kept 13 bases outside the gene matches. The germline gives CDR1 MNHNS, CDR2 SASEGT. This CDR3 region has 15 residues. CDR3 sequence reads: CASSRDRPLHSPLHF. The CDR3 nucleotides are TGTGCCAGCTCCAGGGACAGGCCCTTGCACTCACCCCTCCACTTT.

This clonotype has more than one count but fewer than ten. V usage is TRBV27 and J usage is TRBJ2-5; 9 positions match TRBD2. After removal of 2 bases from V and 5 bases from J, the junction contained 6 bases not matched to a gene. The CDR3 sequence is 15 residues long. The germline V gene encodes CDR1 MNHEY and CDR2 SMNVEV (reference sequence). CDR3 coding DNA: TGTGCCAGCAGTTTAGTTGCGGGAGGGCCTGAGACCCAGTACTTC. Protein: CASSLVAGGPETQYF.

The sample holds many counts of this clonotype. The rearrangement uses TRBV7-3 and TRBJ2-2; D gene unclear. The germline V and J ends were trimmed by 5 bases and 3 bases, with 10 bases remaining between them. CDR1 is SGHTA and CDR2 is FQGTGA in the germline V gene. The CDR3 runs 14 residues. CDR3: CASSPYPYTGELFF. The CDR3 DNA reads TGTGCCAGCAGCCCCTATCCATACACCGGGGAGCTGTTTTTT.

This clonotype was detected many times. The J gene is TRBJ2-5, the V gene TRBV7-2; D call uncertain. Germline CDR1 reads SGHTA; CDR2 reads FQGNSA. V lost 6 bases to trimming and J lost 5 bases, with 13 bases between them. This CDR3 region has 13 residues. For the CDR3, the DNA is TGTGCCAGCAGTCCCACAGAGGTGGAGACCCAGTACTTC. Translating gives CASSPTEVETQYF.

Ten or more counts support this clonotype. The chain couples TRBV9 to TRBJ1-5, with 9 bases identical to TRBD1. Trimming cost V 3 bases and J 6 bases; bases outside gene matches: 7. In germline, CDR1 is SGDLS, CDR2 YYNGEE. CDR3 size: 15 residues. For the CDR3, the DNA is TGTGCCAGCAGCGAATCCGGGACAGGGTTTCAGCCCCAGCATTTT. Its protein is CASSESGTGFQPQHF.

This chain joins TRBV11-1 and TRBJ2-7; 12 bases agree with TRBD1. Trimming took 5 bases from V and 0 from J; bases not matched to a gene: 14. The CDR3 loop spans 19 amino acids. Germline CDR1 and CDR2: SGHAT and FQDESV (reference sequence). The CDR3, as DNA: TGTGCCAGCAGCCCAACTCCGGGACAGGGGGCCATCTTCTCCTACGAGCAGTACTTC. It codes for CASSPTPGQGAIFSYEQYF. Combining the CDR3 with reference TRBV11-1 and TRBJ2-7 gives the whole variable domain EAEVAQSPRYKITEKSQAVAFWCDPISGHATLYWYRQILGQGPELLVQFQDESVVDDSQLPKDRFSAERLKGVDSTLKIQPAELGDSAMYLCASSPTPGQGAIFSYEQYFGPGTRLTVT.

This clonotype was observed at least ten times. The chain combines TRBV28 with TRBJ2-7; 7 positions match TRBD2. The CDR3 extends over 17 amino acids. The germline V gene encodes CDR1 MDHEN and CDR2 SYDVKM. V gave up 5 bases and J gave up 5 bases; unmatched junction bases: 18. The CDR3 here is CASSNWGLGREFNEQYF. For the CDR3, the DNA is TGTGCCAGCAGTAACTGGGGCCTAGGGCGGGAGTTCAACGAGCAGTACTTC.

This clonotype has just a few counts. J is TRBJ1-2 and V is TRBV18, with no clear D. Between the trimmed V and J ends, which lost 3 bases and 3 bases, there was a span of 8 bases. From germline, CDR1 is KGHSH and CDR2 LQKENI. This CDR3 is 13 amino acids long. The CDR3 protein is CASSPSWDYGYTF. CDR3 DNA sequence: TGTGCCAGCTCACCTTCCTGGGACTATGGCTACACCTTC.

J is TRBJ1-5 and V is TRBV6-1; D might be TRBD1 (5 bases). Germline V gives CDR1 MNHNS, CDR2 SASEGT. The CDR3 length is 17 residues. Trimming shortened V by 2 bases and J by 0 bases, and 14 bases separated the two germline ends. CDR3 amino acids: CASSEQRGSDSNQPQHF. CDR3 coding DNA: TGTGCCAGCAGTGAACAGCGGGGGTCCGATAGCAATCAGCCCCAGCATTTT.

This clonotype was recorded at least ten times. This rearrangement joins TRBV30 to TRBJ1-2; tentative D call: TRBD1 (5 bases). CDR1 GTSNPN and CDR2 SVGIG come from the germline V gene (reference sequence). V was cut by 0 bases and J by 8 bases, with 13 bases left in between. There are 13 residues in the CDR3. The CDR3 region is CAWSVGQGLGYTF. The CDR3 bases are TGTGCCTGGAGTGTTGGTCAGGGTCTCGGCTACACCTTC. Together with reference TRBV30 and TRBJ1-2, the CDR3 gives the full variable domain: SQTIHQWPATLVQPVGSPLSLECTVEGTSNPNLYWYRQAAGRGLQLLFYSVGIGQISSEVPQNLSASRPQDRQFILSSKKLLLSDSGFYLCAWSVGQGLGYTFGSGTRLTVV.

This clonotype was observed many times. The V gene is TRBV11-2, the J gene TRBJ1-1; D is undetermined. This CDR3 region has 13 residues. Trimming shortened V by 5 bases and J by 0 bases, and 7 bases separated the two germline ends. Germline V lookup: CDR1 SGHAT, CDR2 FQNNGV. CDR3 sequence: CASSREVNTEAFF. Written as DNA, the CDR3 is TGTGCCAGCAGCAGAGAGGTGAACACTGAAGCTTTCTTT.

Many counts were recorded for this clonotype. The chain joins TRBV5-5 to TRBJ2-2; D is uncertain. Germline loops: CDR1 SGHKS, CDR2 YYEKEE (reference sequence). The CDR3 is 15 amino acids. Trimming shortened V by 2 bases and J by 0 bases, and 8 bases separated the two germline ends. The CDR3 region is CASSFSRSNTGELFF. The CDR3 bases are TGTGCCAGCAGCTTCTCACGTTCGAACACCGGGGAGCTGTTTTTT.

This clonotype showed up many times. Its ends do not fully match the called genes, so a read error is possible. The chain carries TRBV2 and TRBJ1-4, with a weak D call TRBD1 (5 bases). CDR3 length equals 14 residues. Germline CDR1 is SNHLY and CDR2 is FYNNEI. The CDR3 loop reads CASSVNLPGKKLLF. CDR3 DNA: TGTGCCAGCAGTGTTAATCTTCCAGGGAAAAAACTGCTTTTT.

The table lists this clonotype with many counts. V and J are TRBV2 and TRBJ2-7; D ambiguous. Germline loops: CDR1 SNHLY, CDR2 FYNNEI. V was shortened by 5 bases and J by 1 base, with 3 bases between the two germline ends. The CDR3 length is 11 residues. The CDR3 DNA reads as TGTGCCAGCAGTAAATCCTACGAGCAGTACTTC. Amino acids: CASSKSYEQYF.

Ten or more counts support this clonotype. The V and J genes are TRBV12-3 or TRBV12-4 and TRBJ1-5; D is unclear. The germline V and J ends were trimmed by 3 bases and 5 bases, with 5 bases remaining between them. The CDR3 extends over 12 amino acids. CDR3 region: CASSFADQPQHF. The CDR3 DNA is TGTGCCAGCAGTTTTGCGGATCAGCCCCAGCATTTT.

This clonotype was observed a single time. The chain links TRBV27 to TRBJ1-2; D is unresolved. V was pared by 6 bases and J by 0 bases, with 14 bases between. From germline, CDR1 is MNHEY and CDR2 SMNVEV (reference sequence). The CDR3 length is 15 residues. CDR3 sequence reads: CASSQQDGANYGYTF. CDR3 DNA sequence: TGTGCCAGCAGCCAGCAAGACGGGGCTAACTATGGCTACACCTTC.

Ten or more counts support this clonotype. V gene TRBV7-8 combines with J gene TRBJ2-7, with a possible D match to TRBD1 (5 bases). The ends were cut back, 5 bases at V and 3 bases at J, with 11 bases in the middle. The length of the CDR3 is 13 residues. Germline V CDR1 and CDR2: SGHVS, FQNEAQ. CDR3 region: CASSITGNYEQYF. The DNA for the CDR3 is TGTGCCAGCAGCATAACAGGAAACTACGAGCAGTACTTC. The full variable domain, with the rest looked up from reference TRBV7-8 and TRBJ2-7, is GAGVSQSPRYKVAKRGQDVALRCDPISGHVSLFWYQQALGQGPEFLTYFQNEAQLDKSGLPSDRFFAERPEGSVSTLKIQRTQQEDSAVYLCASSITGNYEQYFGPGTRLTVT.

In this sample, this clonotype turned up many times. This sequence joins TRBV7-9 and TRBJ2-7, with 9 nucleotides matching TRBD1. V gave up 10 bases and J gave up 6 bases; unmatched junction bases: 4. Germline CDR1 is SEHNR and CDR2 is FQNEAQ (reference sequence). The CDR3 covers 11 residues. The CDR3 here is CATYRGLEQYF. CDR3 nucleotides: TGTGCCACCTACAGGGGGCTCGAGCAGTACTTC.

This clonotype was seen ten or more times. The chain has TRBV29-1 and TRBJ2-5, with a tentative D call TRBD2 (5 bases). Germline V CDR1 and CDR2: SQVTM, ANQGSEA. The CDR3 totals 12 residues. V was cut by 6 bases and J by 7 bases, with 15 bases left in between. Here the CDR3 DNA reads TGCAGCGTCCAAGCGGAGCCCGGGACCCAGTACTTC. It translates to CSVQAEPGTQYF. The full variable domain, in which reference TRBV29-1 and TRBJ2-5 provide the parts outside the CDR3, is SAVISQKPSRDICQRGTSLTIQCQVDSQVTMMFWYRQQPGQSLTLIATANQGSEATYESGFVIDKFPISRPNLTFSTLTVSNMSPEDSSIYLCSVQAEPGTQYFGPGTRLLVL.

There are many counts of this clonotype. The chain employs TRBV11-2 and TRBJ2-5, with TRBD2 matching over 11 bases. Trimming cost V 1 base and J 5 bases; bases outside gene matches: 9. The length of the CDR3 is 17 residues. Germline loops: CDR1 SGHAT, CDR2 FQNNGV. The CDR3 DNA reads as TGTGCCAGCAGCTTAGGACTAGCGGGACTCCAAGGGGAGACCCAGTACTTC. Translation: CASSLGLAGLQGETQYF.

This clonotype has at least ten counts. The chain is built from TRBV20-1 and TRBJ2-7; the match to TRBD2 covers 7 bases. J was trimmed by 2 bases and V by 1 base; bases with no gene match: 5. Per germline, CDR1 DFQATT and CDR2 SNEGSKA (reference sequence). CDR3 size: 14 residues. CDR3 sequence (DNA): TGCAGTGCTAGAGTGGCTAGCGGCACCTACGAGCAGTACTTC. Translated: CSARVASGTYEQYF.

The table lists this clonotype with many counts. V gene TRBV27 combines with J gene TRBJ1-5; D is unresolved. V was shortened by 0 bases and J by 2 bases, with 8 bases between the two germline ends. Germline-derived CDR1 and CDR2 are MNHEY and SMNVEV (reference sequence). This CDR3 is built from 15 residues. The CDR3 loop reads CASSLSGPGNQPQHF. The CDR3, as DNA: TGTGCCAGCAGTTTATCGGGCCCTGGCAATCAGCCCCAGCATTTT.

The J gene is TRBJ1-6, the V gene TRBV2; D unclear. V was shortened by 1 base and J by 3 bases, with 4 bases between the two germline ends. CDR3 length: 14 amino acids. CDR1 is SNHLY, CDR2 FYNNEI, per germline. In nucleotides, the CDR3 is TGTGCCAGCAGTGAAGACAGCTATAATTCACCCCTCCACTTT. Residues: CASSEDSYNSPLHF.

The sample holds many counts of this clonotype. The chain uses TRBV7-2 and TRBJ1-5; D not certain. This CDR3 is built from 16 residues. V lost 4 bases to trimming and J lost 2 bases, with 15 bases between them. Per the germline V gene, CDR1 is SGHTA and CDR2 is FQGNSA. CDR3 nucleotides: TGTGCCAGCAGCTCACTACTGGCCCCAGGCAATCAGCCCCAGCATTTT. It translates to CASSSLLAPGNQPQHF.

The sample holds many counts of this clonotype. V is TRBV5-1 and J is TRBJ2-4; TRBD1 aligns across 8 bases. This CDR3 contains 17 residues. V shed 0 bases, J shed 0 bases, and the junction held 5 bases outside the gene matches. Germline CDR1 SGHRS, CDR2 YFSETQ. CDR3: CASSLGTGTIAKNIQYF. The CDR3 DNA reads TGCGCCAGCAGCTTGGGGACAGGGACCATAGCCAAAAACATTCAGTACTTC.

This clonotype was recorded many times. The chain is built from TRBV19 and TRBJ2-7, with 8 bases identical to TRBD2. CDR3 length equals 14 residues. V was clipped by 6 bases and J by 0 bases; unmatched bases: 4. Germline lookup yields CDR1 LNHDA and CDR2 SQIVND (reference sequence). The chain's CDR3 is CASRTSASSYEQYF. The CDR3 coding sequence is TGTGCCAGTAGGACTAGCGCGAGCTCCTACGAGCAGTACTTC. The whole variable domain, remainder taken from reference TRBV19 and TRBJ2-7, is DGGITQSPKYLFRKEGQNVTLSCEQNLNHDAMYWYRQDPGQGLRLIYYSQIVNDFQKGDIAEGYSVSREKKESFPLTVTSAQKNPTAFYLCASRTSASSYEQYFGPGTRLTVT.